The present T cell receptor beta chain was sequenced within a study of blood T cell repertoires in COVID-19. Study at large: Samples representing acute and convalescent COVID-19 were sourced from the United States, Italy and Spain. Sample material is recorded as cDNA or gDNA derived from T cells, B-cell-depleted T cells, or PBMCs.

As originally analysed: Scientists estimated how many nucleated cells there were by amplifying reference gene primers. The assay was immunoSEQ multiplex PCR, and TCRdb's table has in-frame clones only and misses some. D and trimming come from the DNA, and the V and J calls and clone size come from that table. The profile covers hundreds of thousands of clones, with roughly 89% appearing a single time and 0.75% to 0.85% taken by the ten largest. Sequencing was carried out using peripheral blood. This TCR was sampled from a man younger than 35 with COVID-19, enrolled during active disease.

The CDR3: CASRPGLAGGPLKQFF. The CDR3 bases are TGCGCCAGCAGACCCGGACTAGCGGGTGGTCCACTGAAACAGTTCTTC. This chain connects TRBV10-1 to TRBJ2-1; 11 nucleotides align to TRBD2. The CDR3 is made up of 16 amino acids. J was trimmed by 13 bases and V by 6 bases; bases with no gene match: 17. CDR1 WNHNN and CDR2 SYGVQD come from the germline V gene (reference sequence).